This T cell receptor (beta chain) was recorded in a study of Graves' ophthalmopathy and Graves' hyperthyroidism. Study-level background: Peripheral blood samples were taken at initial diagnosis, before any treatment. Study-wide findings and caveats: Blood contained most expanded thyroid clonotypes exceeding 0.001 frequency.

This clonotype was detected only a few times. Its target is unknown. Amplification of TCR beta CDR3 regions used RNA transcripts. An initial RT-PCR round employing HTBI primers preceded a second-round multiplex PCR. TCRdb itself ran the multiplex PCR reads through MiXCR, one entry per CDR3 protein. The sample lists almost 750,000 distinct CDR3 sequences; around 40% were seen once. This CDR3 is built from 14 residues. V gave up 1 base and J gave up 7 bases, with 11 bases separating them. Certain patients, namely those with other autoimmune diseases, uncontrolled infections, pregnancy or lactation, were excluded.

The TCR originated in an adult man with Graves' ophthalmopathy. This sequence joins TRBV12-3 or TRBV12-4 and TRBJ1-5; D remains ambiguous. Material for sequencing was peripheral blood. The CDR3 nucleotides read TGTGCCAGCAGTTTAGGCAGGTCAAGACAGCCCCAGCATTTT. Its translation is CASSLGRSRQPQHF.